This passage covers 7 T cell receptor beta chains from one sample sequenced in a study of blood T cell repertoires in COVID-19. Measured with immunoSEQ multiplex PCR; TCRdb has only the in-frame clones, and not every one. The sample contains about 78,000 clones, about nine tenths of which appear only once. Sequencing was carried out using peripheral blood. These receptors were obtained from a woman aged 55 to 70 with acute or convalescent COVID-19.

Note on this clone: Other DNA sequences in this specimen translate into the identical CDR3. The V call is TRBV7-2, the J call TRBJ2-1; no clear D. The germline V and J ends were trimmed by 1 base and 2 bases, with 3 bases remaining between them. The CDR3 loop spans 13 amino acids. Germline V gene sequence: CDR1 SGHTA, CDR2 FQGNSA. The CDR3 protein is CASSLGPYNEQFF. CDR3 sequence (DNA): TGTGCCAGCAGCTTAGGGCCCTACAATGAGCAGTTCTTC. Supplemented by reference TRBV7-2 and TRBJ2-1, the full variable domain reads GAGVSQSPSNKVTEKGKDVELRCDPISGHTALYWYRQSLGQGLEFLIYFQGNSAPDKSGLPSDRFSAERTGGSVSTLTIQRTQQEDSAVYLCASSLGPYNEQFFGPGTRLTVL.

The chain links TRBV5-1 to TRBJ2-1, with TRBD2 matching over 10 bases. Germline V gene data show CDR1 as SGHRS and CDR2 as YFSETQ. The CDR3 contains 15 residues. Trimming took 2 bases from V and 2 from J; bases not matched to a gene: 1. The CDR3 loop reads CASSLSGGAYNEQFF. CDR3 in DNA: TGCGCCAGCAGCTTAAGCGGGGGGGCCTACAATGAGCAGTTCTTC.

The chain uses TRBV6-6 and TRBJ2-2, with D unclear. The CDR3 totals 10 residues. In germline, CDR1 is MNHNY, CDR2 SVGAGI (reference sequence). Trimming pared 8 bases from V and 8 bases from J, leaving 6 bases between. The CDR3 bases are TGTGCCAGCTCCGGGGGGGAGCTGTTTTTT. This translates into CASSGGELFF.

The rearrangement links TRBV28 to TRBJ1-4; D is uncertain. Germline CDR1 is MDHEN and CDR2 is SYDVKM. Trimming shortened V by 2 bases and J by 0 bases, and 7 bases separated the two germline ends. The CDR3 consists of 15 residues. The CDR3 loop is CASSLSAATNEKLFF. CDR3 DNA: TGTGCCAGCAGTTTAAGCGCCGCAACTAATGAAAAACTGTTTTTT.

The V call is TRBV5-3, the J call TRBJ2-1, with TRBD2 matching over 7 bases. TRBV5-3 is flagged as an ORF with uncertain function. This CDR3 spans 15 amino acids. V was clipped by 7 bases and J by 0 bases; unmatched bases: 7. The CDR3 loop is CARRLADHSYNEQFF. The CDR3 DNA follows: TGTGCCAGACGCCTAGCGGACCACTCCTACAATGAGCAGTTCTTC.

The rearrangement links TRBV7-2 to TRBJ1-5; 8 nucleotides agree with TRBD1. The CDR3 contains 17 residues. V lost 1 base, J lost 7 bases, and 12 bases stayed unmatched. Germline CDR1 and CDR2: SGHTA and FQGNSA. The CDR3 DNA reads TGTGCCAGCAGCTTAGAGGGCGGACAGGGTCGGGCCCAGCCCCAGCATTTT. Protein: CASSLEGGQGRAQPQHF.

This chain joins TRBV6-5 and TRBJ1-1, with D possibly TRBD1 on 5 matching bases. Germline V gene data show CDR1 as MNHEY and CDR2 as SVGAGI. The CDR3 is made up of 14 amino acids. The V end was cut by 8 bases, the J end by 3 bases, with 16 bases between. The CDR3 DNA sequence: TGTGCCAGCTCCCTAGGTTGGGGCGACACTGAAGCTTTCTTT. This gives the protein CASSLGWGDTEAFF.